Detailed here is one TCR beta chain. Antigen unknown. The data were obtained in a study of response to subunit inactivated influenza vaccine. TCRdb used MiXCR to reprocess the RT-PCR reads, holding one entry per CDR3 protein. The sample has around 600,000 distinct CDR3 sequences, over 9% seen once. Broader study findings: Authors proposed each seasonal influenza vaccination draws in few new T cells.

This sample also appeared in a second study, on T cells expressing NK-cell markers. That report adds: A 5'RACE template switching approach incorporating UMIs was used to make TCR beta cDNA. The study drew TCR beta repertoires from sorted CD3+CD56+NKG2C+, CD3+CD56+NKG2C- and CD3+CD56-NKG2C+ T cells. Sequencing covered eight donors, seven HCMV-seropositive and one seronegative. Restriction of the sorted population to alpha-beta TCR T cells was achieved in several experiments with an anti-gamma-delta TCR antibody.

The sequence derives from a man aged 45 to 65 who received an inactivated influenza vaccine. Here the sequenced sample was PBMCs from blood, taken on the day of vaccination.

CDR3 nucleotide sequence: TGTGCCAGCAGCCAAGATGGATGGGCGAACCCTTACTACGAGCAGTACTTC. This sequence encodes CASSQDGWANPYYEQYF. The chain joins TRBV4-2 to TRBJ2-7; D is unresolved. The CDR3 covers 17 residues. Germline CDR1 LGHNA, CDR2 YNFKEQ. V lost 0 bases and J lost 3, with 18 bases in between.